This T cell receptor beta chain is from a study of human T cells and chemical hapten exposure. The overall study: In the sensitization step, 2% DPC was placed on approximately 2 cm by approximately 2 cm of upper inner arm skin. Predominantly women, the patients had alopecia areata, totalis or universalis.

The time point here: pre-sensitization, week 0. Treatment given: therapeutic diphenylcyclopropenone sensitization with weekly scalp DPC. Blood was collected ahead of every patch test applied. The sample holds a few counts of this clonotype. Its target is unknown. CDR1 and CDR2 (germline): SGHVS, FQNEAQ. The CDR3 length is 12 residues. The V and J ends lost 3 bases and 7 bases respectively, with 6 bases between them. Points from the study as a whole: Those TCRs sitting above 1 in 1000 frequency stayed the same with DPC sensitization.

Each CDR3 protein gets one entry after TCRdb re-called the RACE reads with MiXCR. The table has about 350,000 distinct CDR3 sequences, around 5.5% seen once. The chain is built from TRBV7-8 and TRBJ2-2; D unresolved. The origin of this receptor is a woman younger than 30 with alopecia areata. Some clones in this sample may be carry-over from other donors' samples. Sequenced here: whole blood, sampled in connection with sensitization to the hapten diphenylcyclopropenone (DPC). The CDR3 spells CASSFSYGELFF. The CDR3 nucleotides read TGTGCCAGCAGCTTTAGTTACGGGGAGCTGTTTTTT.